This entry describes one T cell receptor (beta chain). This clone's antigen is unknown. The record has no base qualities; no much larger clone is one base away. The record originates from a study of tumor-infiltrating lymphocytes in glioblastoma multiforme (dated by TCRdb to the late 2010s). Notes on the research overall: Whether intratumoral genomic heterogeneity fosters TIL diversity was tested through joint investigation of somatic mutations, TIL diversity and immune response activity. Results and caveats for the whole study, not just this receptor: The authors noted that sorting T cells into functional subsets, which was not done in the study, would be a future improvement. Generalizability was limited because only one glioblastoma patient was included in the TCR and somatic mutation analysis. RNA-based TCR sequencing may distort clone frequencies because T cells carry unequal numbers of TCR transcripts.

V and J lose 7 bases and 5 bases, and a span of 10 bases separates them. CDR1 and CDR2, per the germline V gene (reference sequence), are MNHNY and SVGAGI. The CDR3 measures 12 amino acids from cysteine to phenylalanine. Kept here is only the CDR3 DNA, which spans 36 bases and is read in frame from base 1. The AllPrep DNA/RNA mini kit was used to purify genomic DNA and total RNA simultaneously from each of the ten or so tumor samples. All RNA had OD 260/280 ratios above 1.9 and RNA integrity numbers above 6.5. TCRB libraries were constructed from RNA through three rounds of nested multiplex PCR following a modified ARM-PCR protocol with multiple V-beta primers and a C-beta primer. Starting from 0.5 to 0.55 ug of total RNA, TCRB-specific cDNA was synthesized using ProtoScript II Reverse Transcriptase and a C-beta primer. For the TCRB libraries, no unique molecular identifiers were described. In the third PCR, barcodes and adapters were added over about 25 cycles using Deep VentR (exo-) polymerase, and bands of 250-500 bp were then gel purified. TCRB libraries were sequenced on an Illumina HiSeq 2500 with 250 bp paired-end reads. Per the source publication's procedure: The reads were cleaned with Trimmomatic, merged with FLASH and assigned V, D and J segments with MiGEC before being analyzed in VDJtools. Repertoire diversity was quantified with the Shannon-Wiener diversity index calculated using VDJtools. The public reads were quality trimmed at Q25 with fastp and then assembled into clones with MiXCR by TCRdb, keeping productive beta chains. Rows are combined by CDR3 protein, so each entry shows the most common genes and DNA. Clone size and V and J calls follow TCRdb, not the original study. In this sample the table shows about 9,200 distinct CDR3 sequences, 60% to 75% of which occur a single time. Around 28% of the sample rests with the top ten.

The V gene is TRBV6-6 and the J gene is TRBJ2-3; the D gene is not confidently resolved. This clonotype was obtained from a male donor with glioblastoma. Sample: brain tumor tissue. The sequenced DNA is TGTGCCAGCACCACGGTTGGAGATACGCAGTATTTT. Its coded protein is CASTTVGDTQYF.